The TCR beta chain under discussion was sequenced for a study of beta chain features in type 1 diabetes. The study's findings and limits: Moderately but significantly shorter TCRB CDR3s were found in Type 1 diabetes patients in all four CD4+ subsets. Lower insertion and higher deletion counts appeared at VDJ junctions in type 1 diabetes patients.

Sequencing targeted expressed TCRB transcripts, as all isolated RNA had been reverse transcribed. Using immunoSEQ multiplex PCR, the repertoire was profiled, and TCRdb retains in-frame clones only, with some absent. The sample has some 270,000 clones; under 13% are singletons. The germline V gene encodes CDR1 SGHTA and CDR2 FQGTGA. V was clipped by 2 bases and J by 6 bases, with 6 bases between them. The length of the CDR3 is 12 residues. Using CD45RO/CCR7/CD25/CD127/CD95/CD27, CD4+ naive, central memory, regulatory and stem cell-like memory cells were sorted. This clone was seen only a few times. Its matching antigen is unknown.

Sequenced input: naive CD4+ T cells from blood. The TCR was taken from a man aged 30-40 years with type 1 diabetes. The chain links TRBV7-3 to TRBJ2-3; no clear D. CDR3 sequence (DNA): TGTGCCAGCAGCTTATACGGGGATACGCAGTATTTT. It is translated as CASSLYGDTQYF.